The count of the clone carrying this T cell receptor beta chain is one. CDR1 is LNHDA, CDR2 SQIVND, per germline (reference sequence). The CDR3 is 16 residues long. The germline V and J ends were trimmed by 5 bases and 0 bases, with 14 bases remaining between them. The sample comes from a study of blood T cell repertoires in COVID-19. The assay was immunoSEQ multiplex PCR, and TCRdb's table has in-frame clones only and misses some. In the table there are a few hundred thousand clones, around 87% of which are singletons. This chain links TRBV19 with TRBJ1-5; D remains ambiguous. Sequencing input: peripheral blood. This sequence originates from a man aged 18 to 30 with active or convalescent COVID-19. In DNA, the CDR3 is TGTGCCAGTAGTCCGACTCGGGAACTTAGCAATCAGCCCCAGCATTTT. Its translation: CASSPTRELSNQPQHF.